The 9 T cell receptor beta chains given below trace back to one sample, sequenced in a study of blood T cell repertoires in COVID-19. Produced via immunoSEQ multiplex PCR; TCRdb's table is partial and in-frame only. The data show under 100,000 clones, roughly 80% seen once. Sequencing was done on a sample of peripheral blood. These receptors all stem from a man older than 75 with active or convalescent COVID-19.

This chain uses TRBV2 with TRBJ1-1; TRBD1 is a possible D gene (6 bases). The CDR3 consists of 16 residues. V dropped 6 bases and J dropped 5 bases, with 22 bases sitting between them. The germline CDR1 and CDR2 sequences are SNHLY and FYNNEI. In nucleotides, the CDR3 is TGTGCCAGCAGGTTCCGGGACACTATTACAGGGACTGAAGCTTTCTTT. It encodes CASRFRDTITGTEAFF.

This chain joins TRBV7-2 and TRBJ2-7, with TRBD1 matching 8 bases. V lost 2 bases, J lost 5 bases, and 8 bases stayed unmatched. Germline CDR1 is SGHTA and CDR2 is FQGNSA. The CDR3 loop spans 15 amino acids. The CDR3: CASSLWATGDHEQYF. CDR3 bases: TGTGCCAGCAGCTTATGGGCGACAGGGGACCACGAGCAGTACTTC.

The chain joins TRBV5-1 to TRBJ2-3; D gene uncertain. The germline V gene has CDR1 SGHRS and CDR2 YFSETQ. The V and J ends lost 5 bases and 0 bases respectively, with 7 bases between them. The CDR3 spans 13 residues. The DNA for the CDR3 is TGCGCCAGCAGGGTTGCGAGCACAGATACGCAGTATTTT. It encodes CASRVASTDTQYF.

This clone was recorded only once. The chain carries TRBV14 and TRBJ2-5; D is undetermined. Deletions cut 1 base from V and 9 bases from J, with 9 bases between. CDR1 is SGHDN and CDR2 is FVKESK in the germline V gene. CDR3 length: 12 residues. CDR3 protein: CASSQVFAPQYF. As DNA, the CDR3 is TGTGCCAGCAGCCAAGTTTTCGCGCCCCAGTACTTC. Full variable domain (rest looked up from reference TRBV14 and TRBJ2-5): EAGVTQFPSHSVIEKGQTVTLRCDPISGHDNLYWYRRVMGKEIKFLLHFVKESKQDESGMPNNRFLAERTGGTYSTLKVQPAELEDSGVYFCASSQVFAPQYFGPGTRLLVL.

The chain recombines TRBV7-2 with TRBJ1-5; D is ambiguous. Trimming stripped 1 base from V and 5 bases from J, with 12 bases between. This CDR3 contains 15 residues. Per germline, CDR1 SGHTA and CDR2 FQGNSA. The DNA for the CDR3 is TGTGCCAGCAGCTTAGTCGGGTCACCTGATCAGCCCCAGCATTTT. Amino acids: CASSLVGSPDQPQHF.

This chain joins TRBV13 and TRBJ2-3; D may be TRBD1 (5 bases). There are 16 residues in the CDR3. Germline assignment: CDR1 PRHDT and CDR2 FYEKMQ (reference sequence). Trimming left V 4 bases short and J 3 bases short, with 17 bases between. CDR3 loop: CASSSRRQRMTDTQYF. The CDR3 DNA reads TGTGCCAGCAGCTCCCGAAGACAGAGGATGACAGATACGCAGTATTTT.

This chain links TRBV5-4 with TRBJ2-7, with TRBD1 matching 9 bases. Trimming removed 0 bases from V and 5 bases from J; junction bases left unmatched: 3. The CDR3 is 14 residues long. Germline assignment: CDR1 SGHNT and CDR2 YYREEE (reference sequence). The CDR3 DNA sequence: TGTGCCAGCAGCTTGGGGACAGGGGTAAACGAGCAGTACTTC. Residues: CASSLGTGVNEQYF.

V and J are TRBV2 and TRBJ2-3; 9 positions agree with TRBD2. Unmatched junction bases numbered 8, after V lost 7 bases and J lost 3 bases. The CDR3 contains 15 residues. The germline V gene has CDR1 SNHLY and CDR2 FYNNEI. The CDR3 region has the DNA TGTGCCAGCAAGCCCGCGGGGGGGCAGACAGATACGCAGTATTTT. Its protein is CASKPAGGQTDTQYF. Together with reference TRBV2 and TRBJ2-3, the CDR3 gives the full variable domain: EPEVTQTPSHQVTQMGQEVILRCVPISNHLYFYWYRQILGQKVEFLVSFYNNEISEKSEIFDDQFSVERPDGSNFTLKIRSTKLEDSAMYFCASKPAGGQTDTQYFGPGTRLTVL.

V and J are TRBV6-5 and TRBJ2-2; D may be TRBD1 (5 bases). The CDR3 loop spans 15 amino acids. Trimming left V 8 bases short and J 0 bases short, with 13 bases between. Looked up from germline, CDR1 is MNHEY and CDR2 is SVGAGI. The CDR3 region has the DNA TGTGCCAGCGGAAAGGACACAGCGAACACCGGGGAGCTGTTTTTT. The encoded protein is CASGKDTANTGELFF.